The 29 T cell receptor beta chains presented below share a single source sample, sequenced in a study of blood T cell repertoires in COVID-19. Sequenced by immunoSEQ multiplex PCR; TCRdb stores in-frame clones only, minus some. The sample has a few hundred thousand clones, around 92% seen once; the top ten hold roughly a tenth. The source material was PBMCs or T cells enriched from blood (not recorded which). The receptors shown here come from a woman under 40 who had recovered from COVID-19.

The chain uses TRBV27 and TRBJ1-2, with D tentatively TRBD1 (5 bases). Germline V gene data show CDR1 as MNHEY and CDR2 as SMNVEV (reference sequence). The CDR3 length is 13 residues. Trimming pared 5 bases from V and 4 bases from J, leaving 11 bases between. The CDR3, as DNA: TGTGCCAGCAGTCGAACAGGAGCCTATGGCTACACCTTC. As protein: CASSRTGAYGYTF.

The chain uses TRBV18 and TRBJ2-7, with a tentative D call TRBD1 (5 bases). Trimming cost V 3 bases and J 0 bases, with 9 bases left between them. The germline V gene has CDR1 KGHSH and CDR2 LQKENI. The CDR3 is 14 residues long. Here the CDR3 DNA reads TGTGCCAGCTCACCGCAGGGCATCTCCTACGAGCAGTACTTC. Translating gives CASSPQGISYEQYF.

The V gene is TRBV27, the J gene TRBJ1-4; D perhaps matches TRBD1 (5 bases). The CDR3 extends over 15 amino acids. Germline-derived CDR1 and CDR2 are MNHEY and SMNVEV (reference sequence). Trimming left V 5 bases short and J 7 bases short, with 17 bases between. The CDR3: CASSPIKGLGEKLFF. The CDR3 region has the DNA TGTGCCAGCAGTCCCATCAAGGGGCTCGGTGAAAAACTGTTTTTT.

This chain joins TRBV19 and TRBJ2-1, with D perhaps matching TRBD1 (7 bases). Germline V CDR1 and CDR2: LNHDA, SQIVND (reference sequence). V was pared by 5 bases and J by 5 bases, with 19 bases between. The CDR3 has 16 residues. DNA of the CDR3: TGTGCCAGTAGTGCCTTTCCCAGGGGGGCCGACAATGAGCAGTTCTTC. This encodes CASSAFPRGADNEQFF.

The chain couples TRBV10-3 to TRBJ2-2, with D possibly matching TRBD1 (6 bases). V lost 6 bases, J lost 3 bases, and 17 bases lay in between. Looked up from germline, CDR1 is ENHRY and CDR2 is SYGVKD. This CDR3 region has 16 residues. The CDR3, as DNA: TGTGCCATCAGCCTCACAGGGACCGAGGACACCGGGGAGCTGTTTTTT. This sequence encodes CAISLTGTEDTGELFF.

The sample holds one count of this clone. V usage is TRBV5-1 and J usage is TRBJ1-1, with D perhaps TRBD1 (6 bases). The germline CDR1 and CDR2 sequences are SGHRS and YFSETQ. The V end lost 2 bases, the J end lost 4 bases, and 18 bases lay between the germline ends. The CDR3 sequence is 16 residues long. In DNA form, the CDR3 reads TGCGCCAGCAGCTTACAGGGTGAAGAGTGGGGCACTGAAGCTTTCTTT. It codes for CASSLQGEEWGTEAFF.

V usage is TRBV28 and J usage is TRBJ2-2; 7 bases fit TRBD2. Per the germline V gene, CDR1 is MDHEN and CDR2 is SYDVKM. The CDR3 sequence is 15 residues long. V trimming: 6 bases; J trimming: 1 base; junction bases outside the gene matches: 5. CDR3 nucleotides: TGTGCCAGCAGCCCCAGCGGGATGAACACCGGGGAGCTGTTTTTT. It specifies CASSPSGMNTGELFF.

This sequence joins TRBV2 and TRBJ2-5; no clear D. Germline V gives CDR1 SNHLY, CDR2 FYNNEI. The CDR3 extends over 13 amino acids. V was shortened by 7 bases and J by 5 bases, with 14 bases between the two germline ends. For the CDR3, the DNA is TGTGCCAGCAAACCACTCAACTTGGAGACCCAGTACTTC. This encodes CASKPLNLETQYF.

The chain has TRBV2 and TRBJ1-5; a possible D gene is TRBD1 (5 bases). V was cut by 7 bases and J by 1 base, with 14 bases left in between. CDR1 and CDR2 from the germline V gene are SNHLY and FYNNEI. The CDR3 extends over 15 amino acids. This CDR3 reads CASKTGLRSNQPQHF. The CDR3 nucleotides are TGTGCCAGCAAAACGGGACTCAGGAGCAATCAGCCCCAGCATTTT.

The rearrangement links TRBV19 to TRBJ1-6, with TRBD1 identical over 8 bases. Trimming at V came to 9 bases and at J to 5 bases, leaving 6 bases not matched to a gene. Germline V CDR1 and CDR2: LNHDA, SQIVND (reference sequence). The length of the CDR3 is 14 residues. The CDR3 nucleotides read TGTGCCAGCAGGGGGCTAGCGAATAATTCACCCCTCCACTTT. Protein: CASRGLANNSPLHF.

The chain uses TRBV6-2 or TRBV6-3 and TRBJ2-1; 12 positions match TRBD2. Trimming took 5 bases from V and 4 from J; bases not matched to a gene: 3. Germline loops: CDR1 MNHEY, CDR2 SVGEGT. The CDR3 extends over 15 amino acids. CDR3 loop: CASSTGTSGYNEQFF. The CDR3, as DNA: TGTGCCAGCAGTACCGGGACTAGCGGGTACAATGAGCAGTTCTTC.

This sequence joins TRBV6-5 and TRBJ2-7, with D maybe TRBD1 (6 bases). V shed 4 bases and J shed 3 bases, with 16 bases lying between them. CDR3 length: 15 residues. The germline CDR1 and CDR2 sequences are MNHEY and SVGAGI. The CDR3 bases are TGTGCCAGCAGTTCGTCCTCTAGGGGGATCTACGAGCAGTACTTC. This sequence encodes CASSSSSRGIYEQYF.

This clone was observed a single time. The rearrangement uses TRBV18 and TRBJ2-1, with TRBD2 matching 7 bases. The CDR3 extends over 14 amino acids. V lost 0 bases to trimming and J lost 8 bases; unmatched junction nucleotides: 4. Germline V gene data show CDR1 as KGHSH and CDR2 as LQKENI. The CDR3 coding sequence is TGTGCCAGCTCACCACCGGTCCGGGGGGATGAGCAGTTCTTC. Amino acid sequence: CASSPPVRGDEQFF.

The chain uses TRBV7-3 and TRBJ2-1; 8 bases are shared with TRBD2. There are 15 residues in the CDR3. V gave up 5 bases and J gave up 8 bases; unmatched junction bases: 11. Germline-derived CDR1 and CDR2 are SGHTA and FQGTGA. CDR3 in amino acids: CASSPARAGADEQFF. The CDR3 bases are TGTGCCAGCAGCCCAGCCAGAGCGGGAGCGGATGAGCAGTTCTTC. The entire variable domain, with the rest obtained from reference TRBV7-3 and TRBJ2-1, is as follows: GAGVSQTPSNKVTEKGKYVELRCDPISGHTALYWYRQSLGQGPEFLIYFQGTGAADDSGLPNDRFFAVRPEGSVSTLKIQRTERGDSAVYLCASSPARAGADEQFFGPGTRLTVL.

V usage is TRBV11-3 and J usage is TRBJ2-2, with TRBD2 matching over 15 bases. Germline trimming cut 6 bases from V and 5 bases from J; bases unmatched to any gene: 7. The CDR3 is made up of 17 amino acids. The germline CDR1 and CDR2 sequences are SGHNT and YENEEA. As DNA, the CDR3 is TGTGCCAGCAGGCAAGGACTAGCGGGAGGGGGAACCGGGGAGCTGTTTTTT. Protein product: CASRQGLAGGGTGELFF.

J is TRBJ1-1 and V is TRBV19, with TRBD1 matching 10 bases. The J segment lost 5 bases and the V segment lost 3 bases, leaving 3 bases of the junction unmatched. CDR1 is LNHDA and CDR2 is SQIVND in the germline V gene (reference sequence). The CDR3 length is 14 residues. The CDR3 sequence is CASSIGQGGTEAFF. Written as DNA, the CDR3 is TGTGCCAGTAGTATCGGACAGGGGGGAACTGAAGCTTTCTTT.

This chain uses TRBV2 with TRBJ2-2; the match to TRBD1 covers 10 bases. J was trimmed by 5 bases and V by 7 bases; bases with no gene match: 4. This CDR3 is built from 14 residues. The germline V gene has CDR1 SNHLY and CDR2 FYNNEI. In nucleotides, the CDR3 is TGTGCCAGCATGCTGGGACAGGGGACCGGGGAGCTGTTTTTT. Protein sequence: CASMLGQGTGELFF.

The DNA of the CDR3 is TGTGCCAGCAGGACACGCCAGGGATCGCCTTCACCCCTCCACTTT. Translation gives CASRTRQGSPSPLHF. The V call is TRBV6-5, the J call TRBJ1-6, with D perhaps matching TRBD1 (5 bases). The CDR3 totals 15 residues. Per the germline V gene, CDR1 is MNHEY and CDR2 is SVGAGI. V gave up 6 bases and J gave up 9 bases, with 18 bases separating them.

The chain carries TRBV10-1 and TRBJ2-7, with D possibly matching TRBD1 (5 bases). This CDR3 comprises 13 residues. V was trimmed by 10 bases and J by 4 bases, leaving 17 bases between them. Looked up from germline, CDR1 is WNHNN and CDR2 is SYGVQD (reference sequence). This CDR3 reads CAIKTALVYEQYF. CDR3 nucleotide sequence: TGCGCCATAAAGACAGCGTTGGTTTACGAGCAGTACTTC.

The gene calls are TRBV9 and TRBJ1-1; TRBD1 matches at 11 bases. The CDR3 runs 12 residues. The V gene's germline CDR1 is SGDLS and CDR2 YYNGEE. Germline trimming cut 7 bases from V and 11 bases from J; bases unmatched to any gene: 7. The CDR3: CASRPGTGGAFF. The CDR3 coding sequence is TGTGCCAGCCGTCCCGGGACAGGGGGGGCTTTCTTT.

The CDR3 DNA reads TGTGCCAGCAGCGGGACTGCTGGAAACACCATATATTTT. This sequence encodes CASSGTAGNTIYF. V usage is TRBV9 and J usage is TRBJ1-3; D is unclear. The CDR3 is made up of 13 amino acids. Trimming stripped 3 bases from V and 2 bases from J, with 6 bases between. Germline V gene lookup returns CDR1 SGDLS and CDR2 YYNGEE. The whole variable domain, remainder taken from reference TRBV9 and TRBJ1-3, is DSGVTQTPKHLITATGQRVTLRCSPRSGDLSVYWYQQSLDQGLQFLIQYYNGEERAKGNILERFSAQQFPDLHSELNLSSLELGDSALYFCASSGTAGNTIYFGEGSWLTVV.

The chain couples TRBV28 to TRBJ1-1, with 7 bases aligning to TRBD1. V lost 4 bases and J lost 5; bases outside the gene matches: 13. Germline assignment: CDR1 MDHEN and CDR2 SYDVKM. This CDR3 has 16 amino acids. CDR3 protein: CASSSYPQGESTEAFF. The CDR3 nucleotides read TGTGCCAGCAGTTCATATCCCCAGGGGGAATCTACTGAAGCTTTCTTT.

The chain couples TRBV19 to TRBJ1-2; 8 bases match TRBD1. Germline loops: CDR1 LNHDA, CDR2 SQIVND (reference sequence). The CDR3 length is 13 residues. Trimming cost V 8 bases and J 3 bases; bases outside gene matches: 5. CDR3: CASGGQEDYGYTF. DNA of the CDR3: TGTGCCAGTGGGGGACAGGAGGACTATGGCTACACCTTC.

This chain uses TRBV7-9 with TRBJ1-1, with 8 bases that match TRBD1. The CDR3 extends over 13 amino acids. V shed 6 bases, J shed 6 bases, and the junction held 6 bases outside the gene matches. Germline V gene lookup returns CDR1 SEHNR and CDR2 FQNEAQ (reference sequence). CDR3 loop: CASRRTGYPEAFF. In nucleotides, the CDR3 is TGTGCCAGCAGAAGGACAGGGTATCCTGAAGCTTTCTTT.

The chain has TRBV27 and TRBJ2-1, with 16 bases that match TRBD2. Germline V gene lookup returns CDR1 MNHEY and CDR2 SMNVEV (reference sequence). V trimming: 1 base; J trimming: 8 bases; junction bases outside the gene matches: 14. The CDR3 sequence is 20 residues long. CDR3 in amino acids: CASSLFFWGPGLAGGDEQFF. For the CDR3, the DNA is TGTGCCAGCAGTTTATTCTTTTGGGGACCGGGACTAGCGGGAGGGGATGAGCAGTTCTTC.

The chain uses TRBV7-2 and TRBJ1-3, with D maybe TRBD1 (5 bases). Trimming took 6 bases from V and 4 from J, leaving 16 bases between them. The length of the CDR3 is 15 residues. Looked up from germline, CDR1 is SGHTA and CDR2 is FQGNSA. CDR3 loop: CASSTFQGLGNTIYF. The CDR3 DNA reads as TGTGCCAGCAGTACCTTCCAGGGCCTCGGAAACACCATATATTTT.

The rearrangement joins TRBV7-2 to TRBJ1-2; possibly TRBD1 for D (5 bases). V lost 5 bases and J 3 bases, leaving 13 bases between the germline ends. CDR1 SGHTA and CDR2 FQGNSA come from the germline V gene. This CDR3 contains 14 residues. CDR3 DNA: TGTGCCAGCAGCCGGGACCCGGGGGACTATGGCTACACCTTC. Amino acids: CASSRDPGDYGYTF.

The V and J genes are TRBV4-1 and TRBJ2-7; possible D gene TRBD2, 6 bases. With 4 bases removed from V and 3 bases from J, the gap between germline ends came to 13 bases. The V gene's germline CDR1 is MGHRA and CDR2 YSYEKL. CDR3 length equals 14 residues. CDR3 DNA sequence: TGCGCCAGCAGCCGAGGTCCGGGGGACTACGAGCAGTACTTC. Translated: CASSRGPGDYEQYF.

The chain joins TRBV27 to TRBJ1-5; D is perhaps TRBD1 (5 bases). This CDR3 has 14 amino acids. From germline, CDR1 is MNHEY and CDR2 SMNVEV (reference sequence). Trimming pared 7 bases from V and 6 bases from J, leaving 16 bases between. In DNA form, the CDR3 reads TGTGCCAGCAAAACAGGCCGTTCGGCTCAGCCCCAGCATTTT. Translation: CASKTGRSAQPQHF.